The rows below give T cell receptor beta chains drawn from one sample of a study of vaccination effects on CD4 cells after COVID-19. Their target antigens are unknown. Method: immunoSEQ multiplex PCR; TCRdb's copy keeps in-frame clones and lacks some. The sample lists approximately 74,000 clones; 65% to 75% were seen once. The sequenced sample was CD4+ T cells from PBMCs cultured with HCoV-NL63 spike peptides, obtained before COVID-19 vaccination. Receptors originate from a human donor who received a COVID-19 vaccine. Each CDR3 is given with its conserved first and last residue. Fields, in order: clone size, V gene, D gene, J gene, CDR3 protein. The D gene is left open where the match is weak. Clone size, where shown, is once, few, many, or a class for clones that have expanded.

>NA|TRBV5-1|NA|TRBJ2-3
CASSPGQLSTDTQYF
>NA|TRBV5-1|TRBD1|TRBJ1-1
CASSLWGQANTEAFF
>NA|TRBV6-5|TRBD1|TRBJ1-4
CASRGQGIRVLFF
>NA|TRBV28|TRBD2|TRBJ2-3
CASSPPAGTSGTDTQYF
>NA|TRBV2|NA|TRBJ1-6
CASSADRGSPLHF
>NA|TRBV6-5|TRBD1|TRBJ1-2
CASSSGQGARGYTF
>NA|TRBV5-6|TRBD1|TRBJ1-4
CASSPTGTNEKLFF
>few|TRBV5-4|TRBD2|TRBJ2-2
CASTGLAGGPGELFF
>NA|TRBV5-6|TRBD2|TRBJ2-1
CASSFGLAGRAGEQFF
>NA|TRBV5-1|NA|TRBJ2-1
CASSLAGTNQYNEQFF
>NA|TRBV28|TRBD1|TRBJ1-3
CASSPRQGSTLGNTIYF
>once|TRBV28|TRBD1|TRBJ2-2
CASSLRGQGYTGELFF
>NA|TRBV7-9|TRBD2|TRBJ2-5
CASSEGLAGGQETQYF
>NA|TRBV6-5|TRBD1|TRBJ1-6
CASSYSTGSLSPLHF